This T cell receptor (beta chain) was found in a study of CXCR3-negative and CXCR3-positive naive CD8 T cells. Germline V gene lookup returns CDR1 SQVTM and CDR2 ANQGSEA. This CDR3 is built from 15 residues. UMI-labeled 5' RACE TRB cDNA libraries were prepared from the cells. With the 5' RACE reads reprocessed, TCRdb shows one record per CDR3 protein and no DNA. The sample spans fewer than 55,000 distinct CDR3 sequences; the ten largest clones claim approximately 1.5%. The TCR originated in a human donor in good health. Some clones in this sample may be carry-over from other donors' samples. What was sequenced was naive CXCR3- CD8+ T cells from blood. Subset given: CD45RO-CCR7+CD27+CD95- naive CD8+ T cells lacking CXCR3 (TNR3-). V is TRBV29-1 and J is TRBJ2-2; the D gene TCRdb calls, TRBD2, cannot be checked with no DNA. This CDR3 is CSVSFTSALTGELFF.